These 22 T cell receptor beta chains originate from one sample sequenced in a study of shared clonotypes between healthy human individuals. Terminally differentiated effector memory CD45RA+ cells were excluded by CCR7 positive selection of CD45RO-negative cells. Sequencing was performed with immunoSEQ multiplex PCR; in TCRdb, only in-frame clones are kept and a portion is missing. Of 660,000 or so clones listed, approximately 96% were seen once; the top ten hold less than 0.13%. The sample comprised naive CD8+ T cells sorted from blood. These receptor sequences come from a woman aged 25 to 39 in good health.

Comments on this clone: The sample carries other DNA sequences with the same CDR3. The J gene is TRBJ2-1, the V gene TRBV5-1; D is possibly TRBD2 (5 bases). V lost 0 bases, J lost 4 bases, and 5 bases lay in between. The CDR3 consists of 13 residues. Germline V lookup: CDR1 SGHRS, CDR2 YFSETQ. The CDR3, as DNA: TGCGCCAGCAGCTTGGGGGAGTACAATGAGCAGTTCTTC. Its translation is CASSLGEYNEQFF.

CDR3 residues: CASSLEWIGAPDREETQYF. The CDR3 DNA is TGTGCCAGCAGTTTAGAGTGGATAGGGGCCCCGGACAGGGAAGAGACCCAGTACTTC. This rearrangement joins TRBV28 to TRBJ2-5; 8 bases fit TRBD1. V was clipped by 2 bases and J by 3 bases; unmatched bases: 17. Looked up from germline, CDR1 is MDHEN and CDR2 is SYDVKM. The CDR3 is made up of 19 amino acids. Full variable domain (remainder filled in from reference TRBV28 and TRBJ2-5): DVKVTQSSRYLVKRTGEKVFLECVQDMDHENMFWYRQDPGLGLRLIYFSYDVKMKEKGDIPEGYSVSREKKERFSLILESASTNQTSMYLCASSLEWIGAPDREETQYFGPGTRLLVL.

The V gene is TRBV21-1, the J gene TRBJ2-7; no check of the table's D call, TRBD2, against the DNA was made. TRBV21-1 is a documented pseudogene. The length of the CDR3 is 14 residues. The CDR3 protein is CASSKVRRAYEQYF. In DNA, the CDR3 is TGTGCCAGCAGCAAAGTCCGGCGGGCCTACGAGCAGTACTTC.

V gene TRBV5-1 combines with J gene TRBJ1-1; D perhaps matches TRBD1 (6 bases). The CDR3 covers 15 residues. Trimming took 4 bases from V and 3 from J, leaving 16 bases between them. Per germline, CDR1 SGHRS and CDR2 YFSETQ. The CDR3 DNA sequence: TGCGCCAGCAGCCCCAGTCCCAGGGGTGACACTGAAGCTTTCTTT. Protein sequence: CASSPSPRGDTEAFF.

This clone has a single count. The chain joins TRBV7-1 to TRBJ1-5, with D tentatively TRBD1 (5 bases). TRBV7-1 is marked as an open reading frame, function uncertain. The ends were cut back, 4 bases at V and 11 bases at J, with 15 bases in the middle. The CDR3 runs 13 residues. For the CDR3, the DNA is TGTGCCAGCAGCTTAGCGAACAGGCCAGCCCAGCATTTT. The encoded protein is CASSLANRPAQHF.

The gene calls are TRBV14 and TRBJ2-2; the D is unclear. Per germline, CDR1 SGHDN and CDR2 FVKESK. Trimming cost V 0 bases and J 5 bases, with 13 bases left between them. The CDR3 consists of 16 residues. The CDR3 nucleotides are TGTGCCAGCAGCCAAGAGGCCCCGAGAAGGACCGGGGAGCTGTTTTTT. It specifies CASSQEAPRRTGELFF.

The chain combines TRBV11-2 with TRBJ2-1; 13 bases map to TRBD2. The germline V gene has CDR1 SGHAT and CDR2 FQNNGV. After removal of 5 bases from V and 9 bases from J, the junction contained 7 bases not matched to a gene. CDR3 length equals 15 residues. CDR3 sequence: CASSRSTSGRSEQFF. The DNA for the CDR3 is TGTGCCAGCAGCCGATCGACTAGCGGGAGGAGTGAGCAGTTCTTC.

The chain carries TRBV2 and TRBJ2-1, with TRBD2 matching over 12 bases. Unmatched junction bases numbered 5, after V lost 3 bases and J lost 5 bases. This CDR3 has 16 residues. Germline V lookup: CDR1 SNHLY, CDR2 FYNNEI. CDR3 coding DNA: TGTGCCAGCAGTGATCCCGCTAGCGGGAGGGACAATGAGCAGTTCTTC. It yields the protein CASSDPASGRDNEQFF.

This chain joins TRBV28 and TRBJ1-1; weak D call: TRBD1 (5 bases). The CDR3 is 14 residues long. Trimming removed 3 bases from V and 3 bases from J, with 11 bases in between. Germline V gene sequence: CDR1 MDHEN, CDR2 SYDVKM. The CDR3 DNA reads TGTGCCAGCAGTTTGCCCGGGGGACACACTGAAGCTTTCTTT. Its protein is CASSLPGGHTEAFF.

The chain uses TRBV27 and TRBJ2-5; D gene ambiguous. V was pared by 3 bases and J by 3 bases, with 8 bases between. From germline, CDR1 is MNHEY and CDR2 SMNVEV (reference sequence). The CDR3 consists of 13 residues. The CDR3 DNA is TGTGCCAGCAGTTTCGGCGGAAAAGAGACCCAGTACTTC. Protein product: CASSFGGKETQYF.

The chain recombines TRBV19 with TRBJ2-7; no firm D call. Trimming removed 5 bases from V and 7 bases from J, with 21 bases in between. The CDR3 is made up of 15 amino acids. The germline V gene has CDR1 LNHDA and CDR2 SQIVND (reference sequence). CDR3 in amino acids: CASSPTPGPLREQYF. The DNA of the CDR3 is TGTGCCAGTAGTCCTACTCCTGGACCCTTAAGGGAGCAGTACTTC.

This sequence joins TRBV9 and TRBJ1-2; the D gene is possibly TRBD1 (5 bases). The CDR3 length is 14 residues. The V end was cut by 3 bases, the J end by 4 bases, with 13 bases between. Germline lookup yields CDR1 SGDLS and CDR2 YYNGEE. The CDR3 DNA reads as TGTGCCAGCAGCGGTGAGGACACCTTCTATGGCTACACCTTC. Translated, it gives CASSGEDTFYGYTF.

Regarding this clone: This sample also contains other DNA sequences that code for the same CDR3. The J gene is TRBJ1-2, the V gene TRBV27; 10 bases align to TRBD1. CDR1 is MNHEY and CDR2 is SMNVEV in the germline V gene (reference sequence). CDR3 length: 14 residues. V gave up 3 bases and J gave up 8 bases; unmatched junction bases: 6. The CDR3 loop reads CASSFGTGVGGYTF. The CDR3 DNA reads TGTGCCAGCAGTTTTGGGACAGGGGTTGGGGGCTACACCTTC.

The V and J genes are TRBV15 and TRBJ2-5; TRBD2 aligns across 12 bases. CDR3 size: 15 residues. CDR1 is LNHNV, CDR2 YYDKDF, per germline (reference sequence). The trim removed 3 bases at V and 5 bases at J, leaving 4 bases unmatched. CDR3 sequence reads: CATSRTSGSPETQYF. The CDR3 DNA reads as TGTGCCACCAGCAGGACTAGCGGGAGTCCGGAGACCCAGTACTTC. The variable domain in full, with the rest retrieved from reference TRBV15 and TRBJ2-5, is DAMVIQNPRYQVTQFGKPVTLSCSQTLNHNVMYWYQQKSSQAPKLLFHYYDKDFNNEADTPDNFQSRRPNTSFCFLDIRSPGLGDTAMYLCATSRTSGSPETQYFGPGTRLLVL.

The V gene is TRBV6-5, the J gene TRBJ2-3; possibly TRBD2 for D (5 bases). The length of the CDR3 is 12 residues. Germline V gene sequence: CDR1 MNHEY, CDR2 SVGAGI. With 7 bases removed from V and 0 bases from J, the gap between germline ends came to 5 bases. The CDR3 nucleotides read TGTGCCAGCACGGGGAGCACAGATACGCAGTATTTT. It specifies CASTGSTDTQYF.

This chain uses TRBV9 with TRBJ2-1; 10 bases line up with TRBD2. The V and J ends lost 0 bases and 12 bases, in that order; junction bases with no gene match: 6. Per the germline V gene, CDR1 is SGDLS and CDR2 is YYNGEE. The CDR3 totals 14 residues. CDR3 in DNA: TGTGCCAGCAGCGTAGATTCTAGCGGGAGTGCGCAGTTCTTC. It specifies CASSVDSSGSAQFF.

The chain recombines TRBV5-1 with TRBJ1-3; D possibly corresponds to TRBD1 (6 bases). Germline CDR1 and CDR2: SGHRS and YFSETQ. V was trimmed by 6 bases and J by 8 bases, leaving 15 bases between them. The CDR3 has 13 amino acids. The CDR3 DNA is TGCGCCAGCACAGGACAGCCAGATCACACCATATATTTT. Translating gives CASTGQPDHTIYF.

This chain connects TRBV2 to TRBJ2-1, with D perhaps matching TRBD2 (6 bases). The germline V and J ends were trimmed by 6 bases and 7 bases, with 19 bases remaining between them. CDR1 and CDR2 from the germline V gene are SNHLY and FYNNEI. The CDR3 extends over 15 amino acids. CDR3 sequence: CASRYEEGPLNEQFF. CDR3 nucleotide sequence: TGTGCCAGCAGATACGAGGAGGGCCCCCTGAATGAGCAGTTCTTC.

The V and J genes are TRBV20-1 and TRBJ2-3; D not resolved. V was pared by 6 bases and J by 6 bases, with 7 bases between. This CDR3 comprises 10 residues. Germline V gene sequence: CDR1 DFQATT, CDR2 SNEGSKA (reference sequence). As DNA, the CDR3 is TGCAGTGCCGAGTTGGATACGCAGTATTTT. Translation: CSAELDTQYF.

DNA for the CDR3: TGTGCCAGCAGTTTCCGGGACGAGCAGTACTTC. Protein sequence: CASSFRDEQYF. The chain combines TRBV28 with TRBJ2-7; no firm D call. Germline V gene sequence: CDR1 MDHEN, CDR2 SYDVKM. V was cut by 3 bases and J by 5 bases, with 5 bases left in between. The CDR3 consists of 11 residues.

This clone appeared once. V and J are TRBV19 and TRBJ2-5, with a weak D call TRBD2 (5 bases). The CDR3 runs to 15 residues. CDR1 LNHDA and CDR2 SQIVND come from the germline V gene (reference sequence). Trimming took 7 bases from V and 0 from J, leaving 15 bases between them. The CDR3 sequence: CASKSLSGYQETQYF. DNA of the CDR3: TGTGCCAGTAAGTCCCTGAGCGGATACCAAGAGACCCAGTACTTC. The full variable domain, in which reference TRBV19 and TRBJ2-5 provide the parts outside the CDR3, is DGGITQSPKYLFRKEGQNVTLSCEQNLNHDAMYWYRQDPGQGLRLIYYSQIVNDFQKGDIAEGYSVSREKKESFPLTVTSAQKNPTAFYLCASKSLSGYQETQYFGPGTRLLVL.

This sequence joins TRBV18 and TRBJ1-5; no firm D call. Germline V gene lookup returns CDR1 KGHSH and CDR2 LQKENI. V was cut by 5 bases and J by 0 bases, with 11 bases left in between. The CDR3 is 15 residues long. The CDR3 DNA sequence: TGTGCCAGCTCATTGGACGGTTATAGCAATCAGCCCCAGCATTTT. It is translated as CASSLDGYSNQPQHF. The complete variable domain, with remaining parts taken from reference TRBV18 and TRBJ1-5, reads NAGVMQNPRHLVRRRGQEARLRCSPMKGHSHVYWYRQLPEEGLKFMVYLQKENIIDESGMPKERFSAEFPKEGPSILRIQQVVRGDSAAYFCASSLDGYSNQPQHFGDGTRLSIL.